One sample yielded the 21 T cell receptor beta chains listed below, sequenced in a study of cytomegalovirus exposure and HLA in healthy donors. Primers for the PCR totalled 60 Vbeta and 13 Jbeta. Assay: immunoSEQ multiplex PCR; the TCRdb copy retains only in-frame clones and omits some. The data hold approximately 150,000 clones, with 65% to 80% observed a single time. The specimen sequenced was PBMCs. These receptors came from a man aged 35 to 55 in good health and CMV-seronegative.

The J gene is TRBJ2-7, the V gene TRBV28; TRBD2 aligns across 11 bases. The length of the CDR3 is 14 residues. CDR1 and CDR2 (germline): MDHEN, SYDVKM. J lost 5 bases, V lost 3 bases, and 3 bases had no gene match. CDR3 DNA: TGTGCCAGCAGTTTCCCGGGACTAGCGGACGAGCAGTACTTC. Translation: CASSFPGLADEQYF.

The gene calls are TRBV4-3 and TRBJ2-7; 7 nucleotides match TRBD1. Germline CDR1 reads LGHNA; CDR2 reads YSLEER. V lost 0 bases and J lost 7; bases outside the gene matches: 9. This CDR3 comprises 15 residues. The CDR3 protein is CASSQERTGVVEQYF. The CDR3 coding sequence is TGCGCCAGCAGCCAAGAGCGGACAGGCGTCGTAGAGCAGTACTTC.

The J gene is TRBJ1-6, the V gene TRBV7-8; D is perhaps TRBD1 (5 bases). The CDR3 consists of 16 residues. Germline-derived CDR1 and CDR2 are SGHVS and FQNEAQ. V lost 0 bases, J lost 8 bases, and 14 bases lay in between. CDR3 in amino acids: CASSLALGGKDSPLHF. The CDR3 coding sequence is TGTGCCAGCAGCTTAGCGCTGGGGGGAAAGGATTCACCCCTCCACTTT. The whole variable domain, filled in from reference TRBV7-8 and TRBJ1-6, reads GAGVSQSPRYKVAKRGQDVALRCDPISGHVSLFWYQQALGQGPEFLTYFQNEAQLDKSGLPSDRFFAERPEGSVSTLKIQRTQQEDSAVYLCASSLALGGKDSPLHFGNGTRLTVT.

This clone was seen only once. The chain carries TRBV11-1 and TRBJ2-3, with a weak D call TRBD2 (5 bases). Germline-derived CDR1 and CDR2 are SGHAT and FQDESV (reference sequence). Trimming shortened V by 4 bases and J by 2 bases, and 22 bases separated the two germline ends. This CDR3 has 18 amino acids. The CDR3: CASSSGGPWDPSTDTQYF. In DNA form, the CDR3 reads TGTGCCAGCAGCTCAGGAGGACCGTGGGATCCCTCCACAGATACGCAGTATTTT.

The V and J genes are TRBV7-2 and TRBJ2-3, with 10 positions matching TRBD2. V was pared by 2 bases and J by 7 bases, with 9 bases of the junction left unmatched. Per germline, CDR1 SGHTA and CDR2 FQGNSA. The CDR3 is 16 residues long. The CDR3 spells CASSLNPSGGPNTQYF. CDR3 in DNA: TGTGCCAGCAGCTTAAATCCTAGCGGGGGCCCAAATACGCAGTATTTT.

The chain links TRBV25-1 to TRBJ2-2; D possibly corresponds to TRBD2 (6 bases). This CDR3 spans 16 amino acids. Trimming shortened V by 4 bases and J by 8 bases, and 20 bases separated the two germline ends. CDR1 is MGHDK, CDR2 SYGVNS, per germline. For the CDR3, the DNA is TGTGCCAGCAGTGGCCCTTCTTTTGTCGGAGGGGGGGAGCTGTTTTTT. Its protein product is CASSGPSFVGGGELFF.

The genes are TRBV6-5 and TRBJ1-5; 7 bases match TRBD1. This CDR3 has 13 residues. With V trimmed by 6 bases and J by 6 bases, 5 bases remained unmatched. Germline CDR1 MNHEY, CDR2 SVGAGI. This CDR3 is CASSRGSAQPQHF. CDR3 coding DNA: TGTGCCAGCAGCAGGGGGTCGGCTCAGCCCCAGCATTTT.

This clone was seen a handful of times. J is TRBJ2-1 and V is TRBV4-1, with 7 bases lining up with TRBD2. The CDR3 runs 16 residues. Germline CDR1 is MGHRA and CDR2 is YSYEKL. Trimming took 0 bases from V and 5 from J; bases not matched to a gene: 7. CDR3 DNA: TGCGCCAGCAGCCAAGATCCTGCGGGGGTCGACAATGAGCAGTTCTTC. This encodes CASSQDPAGVDNEQFF.

The gene calls are TRBV18 and TRBJ1-5; 7 bases line up with TRBD1. The CDR3 contains 14 residues. Trimming cost V 6 bases and J 3 bases; bases outside gene matches: 5. CDR1 is KGHSH, CDR2 LQKENI, per germline. The CDR3 DNA follows: TGTGCCAGCTCTTACGGACAGGACAATCAGCCCCAGCATTTT. This gives the protein CASSYGQDNQPQHF.

The genes are TRBV18 and TRBJ2-5; 7 bases are a match to TRBD1. CDR3 length: 17 amino acids. Looked up from germline, CDR1 is KGHSH and CDR2 is LQKENI. Trimming took 0 bases from V and 7 from J; bases not matched to a gene: 14. Here the CDR3 DNA reads TGTGCCAGCTCACCACCGGCCACTCGGGACAGAGTATCGACCCAGTACTTC. Encoded protein: CASSPPATRDRVSTQYF.

In the case of this clone: At one boundary the junction diverges from the germline segment, which might be a read error. The chain joins TRBV7-9 to TRBJ2-7; 9 bases are a match to TRBD2. This CDR3 has 11 amino acids. The germline CDR1 and CDR2 sequences are SEHNR and FQNEAQ (reference sequence). CDR3 residues: CSSSGGYEQYF. The CDR3 coding sequence is TGTTCCAGCAGCGGGGGGTACGAGCAGTACTTC.

The chain has TRBV7-8 and TRBJ2-5, with TRBD1 matching 7 bases. Germline CDR1 reads SGHVS; CDR2 reads FQNEAQ. The CDR3 loop spans 16 amino acids. Trimming cost V 7 bases and J 7 bases; bases outside gene matches: 18. CDR3 DNA: TGTGCCAGCACCCATCAGAGGCGACAGGGCGGCGGGACCCAGTACTTC. This sequence encodes CASTHQRRQGGGTQYF. The whole variable domain, filled in from reference TRBV7-8 and TRBJ2-5, reads GAGVSQSPRYKVAKRGQDVALRCDPISGHVSLFWYQQALGQGPEFLTYFQNEAQLDKSGLPSDRFFAERPEGSVSTLKIQRTQQEDSAVYLCASTHQRRQGGGTQYFGPGTRLLVL.

CDR3 coding DNA: TGTGCCAGCAGTTATTCCCGGGGAGACACTGAAGCTTTCTTT. It codes for CASSYSRGDTEAFF. The chain is built from TRBV27 and TRBJ1-1; D ambiguous. Per the germline V gene, CDR1 is MNHEY and CDR2 is SMNVEV (reference sequence). The CDR3 has 14 residues. The V gene lost 4 bases and the J gene lost 3 bases, with 12 bases spanning the gap.

The chain joins TRBV15 to TRBJ2-2, with 11 bases that match TRBD2. Trimming at V came to 3 bases and at J to 0 bases, leaving 3 bases not matched to a gene. The CDR3 loop spans 17 amino acids. CDR1 and CDR2 (germline): LNHNV, YYDKDF (reference sequence). As DNA, the CDR3 is TGTGCCACCAGCAGGTTACTAGCGGGGGCGAACACCGGGGAGCTGTTTTTT. Its translation: CATSRLLAGANTGELFF.

This clone has only one observation. The chain links TRBV19 to TRBJ2-5; tentatively, D is TRBD2 (7 bases). Trimming cost V 10 bases and J 0 bases, with 15 bases left between them. The CDR3 is 14 amino acids. Germline V CDR1 and CDR2: LNHDA, SQIVND (reference sequence). CDR3 DNA: TGTGCCACCCGAGGGAGGGGGTACCAAGAGACCCAGTACTTC. The encoded protein is CATRGRGYQETQYF.

V and J are TRBV18 and TRBJ1-1; a weak D match, TRBD1 (6 bases). Trimming cost V 2 bases and J 8 bases, with 9 bases left between them. Germline CDR1 and CDR2: KGHSH and LQKENI. This CDR3 has 12 residues. The CDR3 DNA is TGTGCCAGCTCACCAGGTCAGGGGGAAGCTTTCTTT. This translates into CASSPGQGEAFF. Together with reference TRBV18 and TRBJ1-1, the CDR3 gives the full variable domain: NAGVMQNPRHLVRRRGQEARLRCSPMKGHSHVYWYRQLPEEGLKFMVYLQKENIIDESGMPKERFSAEFPKEGPSILRIQQVVRGDSAAYFCASSPGQGEAFFGQGTRLTVV.

This chain connects TRBV7-2 to TRBJ2-7, with 13 bases aligning to TRBD2. The CDR3 covers 16 residues. Germline-derived CDR1 and CDR2 are SGHTA and FQGNSA. Germline trimming cut 5 bases from V and 9 bases from J; bases unmatched to any gene: 13. As DNA, the CDR3 is TGTGCCAGCAGCCGCGGACTAGCGGGAGCCGAAGAGGTGCAGTACTTC. This gives the protein CASSRGLAGAEEVQYF.

The rearrangement uses TRBV4-1 and TRBJ2-7; a weak D match, TRBD2 (5 bases). V gave up 1 base and J gave up 2 bases, with 9 bases separating them. This CDR3 has 14 residues. The germline V gene has CDR1 MGHRA and CDR2 YSYEKL. This CDR3 is CASSQVTRTYEQYF. The CDR3 nucleotides read TGCGCCAGCAGCCAAGTTACTAGAACCTACGAGCAGTACTTC.

This clone appeared once. This rearrangement joins TRBV4-1 to TRBJ2-7; 9 bases align to TRBD1. Germline lookup yields CDR1 MGHRA and CDR2 YSYEKL. This CDR3 has 15 amino acids. The ends lost 2 bases at V and 6 bases at J; junction bases unmatched: 8. As DNA, the CDR3 is TGCGCCAGCAGCCAACGAGACAGGGGGAGTGGCGAGCAGTACTTC. Translated: CASSQRDRGSGEQYF.

CDR3 in amino acids: CASSPQGLGGELFF. The CDR3, as DNA: TGTGCCAGTAGCCCGCAGGGACTGGGGGGGGAGCTGTTTTTT. The V call is TRBV19, the J call TRBJ2-2; D possibly corresponds to TRBD2 (6 bases). Germline assignment: CDR1 LNHDA and CDR2 SQIVND (reference sequence). V was cut by 6 bases and J by 8 bases, with 16 bases left in between. CDR3 size: 14 residues. The variable domain in full, completed from reference TRBV19 and TRBJ2-2, reads DGGITQSPKYLFRKEGQNVTLSCEQNLNHDAMYWYRQDPGQGLRLIYYSQIVNDFQKGDIAEGYSVSREKKESFPLTVTSAQKNPTAFYLCASSPQGLGGELFFGEGSRLTVL.

The CDR3 spells CASRGSRGEETQYF. CDR3 nucleotides: TGTGCCAGCAGGGGATCCAGGGGGGAGGAGACCCAGTACTTC. This chain connects TRBV2 to TRBJ2-5; a possible D gene is TRBD1 (7 bases). CDR3 size: 14 residues. Germline-derived CDR1 and CDR2 are SNHLY and FYNNEI. V lost 6 bases to trimming and J lost 5 bases, with 16 bases between them.